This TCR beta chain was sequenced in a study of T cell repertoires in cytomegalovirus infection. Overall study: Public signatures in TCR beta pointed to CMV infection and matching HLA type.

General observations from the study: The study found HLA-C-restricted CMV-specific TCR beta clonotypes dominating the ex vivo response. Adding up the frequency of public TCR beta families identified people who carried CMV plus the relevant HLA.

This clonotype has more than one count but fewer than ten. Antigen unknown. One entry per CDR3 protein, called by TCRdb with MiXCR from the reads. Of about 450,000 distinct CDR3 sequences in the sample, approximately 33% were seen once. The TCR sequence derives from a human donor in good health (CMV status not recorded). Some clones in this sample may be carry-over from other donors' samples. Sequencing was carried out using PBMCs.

The CDR3 DNA reads TGTGCCACCAGCAGAGAGAACGGGCCGAGCTCCTACGAGCAGTACTTC. It is translated as CATSRENGPSSYEQYF. This chain joins TRBV15 and TRBJ2-7; unclear D gene. V lost 0 bases and J 0 bases, leaving 12 bases between the germline ends. Germline loops: CDR1 LNHNV, CDR2 YYDKDF (reference sequence). This CDR3 comprises 16 residues.